The T cell receptor beta chain described here comes from a study of response to subunit inactivated influenza vaccine. V trimming: 7 bases; J trimming: 2 bases; junction bases outside the gene matches: 6. In germline, CDR1 is DFQATT, CDR2 SNEGSKA (reference sequence). This CDR3 spans 13 amino acids. TCRdb re-analysed the RT-PCR reads in MiXCR, keeping a single row per CDR3 protein. Found here are some 520,000 distinct CDR3 sequences, 16% of them singletons; the top ten hold roughly 3.1%. This clonotype was seen a few times. The V and J genes are TRBV20-1 and TRBJ2-7; TRBD1 agrees at 9 bases. The sample in question was CD4+ T cells sorted from PBMCs, obtained 23 to 25 months after vaccination. The sequence came from a man between 50 and 70 years old who received an inactivated influenza vaccine. The CDR3, as DNA: TGCAGTGGTTTGGGACAGGGAACCTACGAGCAGTACTTC. Amino acid sequence: CSGLGQGTYEQYF.